The T cell receptor (beta chain) described here comes from a study of T cell responses to AZD1222 COVID-19 vaccine. Study conclusions and caveats: No repertoire was sampled before or during the peak T cell response, only after it. Unmutated regions of variants are reportedly targeted by nearly half of spike-specific TCRs. Donors were mostly white British, more females; clonal diversity possibly underestimated.

V dropped 4 bases and J dropped 1 base, with 5 bases sitting between them. This CDR3 has 11 residues. The germline V gene encodes CDR1 SQVTM and CDR2 ANQGSEA. TCRdb's copy holds only in-frame clones and misses some; the assay was immunoSEQ multiplex PCR. Among under 200,000 clones listed, 70% to 90% were seen once. On this clone itself: Its specificity is unknown.

This chain connects TRBV29-1 to TRBJ2-7, with D unclear. The sequenced sample was peripheral blood, obtained 28 days after the second AZD1222 dose. The receptor comes from an adult who received the AZD1222 COVID-19 vaccine. CDR3: CSVGQSYEQYF. DNA for the CDR3: TGCAGCGTTGGTCAATCCTACGAGCAGTACTTC.